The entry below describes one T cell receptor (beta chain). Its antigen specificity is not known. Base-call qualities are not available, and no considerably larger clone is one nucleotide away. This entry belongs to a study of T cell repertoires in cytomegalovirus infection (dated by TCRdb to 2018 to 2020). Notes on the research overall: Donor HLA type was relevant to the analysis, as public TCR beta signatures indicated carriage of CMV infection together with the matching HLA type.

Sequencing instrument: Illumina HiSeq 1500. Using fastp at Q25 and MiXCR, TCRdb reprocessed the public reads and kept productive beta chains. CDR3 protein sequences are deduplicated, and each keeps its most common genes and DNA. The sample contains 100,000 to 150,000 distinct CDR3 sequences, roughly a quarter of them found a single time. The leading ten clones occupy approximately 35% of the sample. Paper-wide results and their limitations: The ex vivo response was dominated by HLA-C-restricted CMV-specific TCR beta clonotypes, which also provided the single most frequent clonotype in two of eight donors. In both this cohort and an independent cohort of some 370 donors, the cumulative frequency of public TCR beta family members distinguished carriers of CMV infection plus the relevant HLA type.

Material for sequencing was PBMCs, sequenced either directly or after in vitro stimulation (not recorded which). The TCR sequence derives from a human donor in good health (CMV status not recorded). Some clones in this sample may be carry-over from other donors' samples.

CDR3 region: CASSLGDHPNTEAFF. The DNA reads TGTGCCAGCAGCTTAGGGGACCACCCGAACACTGAAGCTTTCTTT. In this chain, TRBV7-6 is recombined with TRBJ1-1; D gene: possibly TRBD1, on 5 matching bases. The cysteine opens and the phenylalanine closes a CDR3 of 15 amino acids. Only the CDR3 region is kept as DNA, spanning 45 bases read in frame from base 1. The germline V gene sets CDR1 to SGHVS and CDR2 to FNYEAQ. Relative to germline, V is 1 base shorter and J is 1 base shorter, with 10 bases between their ends.